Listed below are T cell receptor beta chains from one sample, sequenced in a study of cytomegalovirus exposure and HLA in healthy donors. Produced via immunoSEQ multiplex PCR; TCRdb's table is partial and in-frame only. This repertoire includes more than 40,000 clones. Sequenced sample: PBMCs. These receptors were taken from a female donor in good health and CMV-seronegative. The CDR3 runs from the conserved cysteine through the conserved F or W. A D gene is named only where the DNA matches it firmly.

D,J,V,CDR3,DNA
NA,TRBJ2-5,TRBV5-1,CASSLPGGSIQETQYF,TGCGCCAGCAGCCTCCCAGGGGGGTCTATCCAAGAGACCCAGTACTTC
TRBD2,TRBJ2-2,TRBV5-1,CASSLGLAGRWGTGELFF,TGCGCCAGCAGCTTGGGACTAGCGGGCCGTTGGGGCACCGGGGAGCTGTTTTTT
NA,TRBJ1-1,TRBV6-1,CASWAFGTEAFF,TGTGCCAGCTGGGCGTTCGGCACTGAAGCTTTCTTT
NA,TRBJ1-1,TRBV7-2,CASSLVRGGEAFF,TGTGCCAGCAGCTTAGTCAGGGGCGGTGAAGCTTTCTTT
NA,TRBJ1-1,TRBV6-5,CASSYSEAFEAFF,TGTGCCAGCAGTTACTCCGAGGCATTTGAAGCTTTCTTT
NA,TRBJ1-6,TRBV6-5,CASRGGSYNSPLHF,TGTGCCAGCAGAGGGGGCTCCTATAATTCACCCCTCCACTTT
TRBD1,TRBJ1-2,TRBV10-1,CASSEAQGQGDYGYTF,TGCGCCAGCAGTGAGGCACAAGGACAGGGGGACTATGGCTACACCTTC
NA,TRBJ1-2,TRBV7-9,CASSLEEGSGYTF,TGTGCCAGCAGCTTAGAGGAGGGTTCAGGCTACACCTTC
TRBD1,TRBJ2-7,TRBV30,CAWSRQGGVHEQYF,TGTGCCTGGAGTAGACAGGGGGGGGTTCACGAGCAGTACTTC
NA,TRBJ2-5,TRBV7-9,CASTGGRGRETQYF,TGTGCCAGCACGGGTGGCAGGGGACGAGAGACCCAGTACTTC
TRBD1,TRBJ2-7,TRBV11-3,CASSLGGQAYEQYF,TGTGCCAGCAGCTTAGGGGGACAGGCCTACGAGCAGTACTTC
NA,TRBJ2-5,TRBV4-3,CASSRLFPVPIQETQYF,TGCGCCAGCAGCCGCCTCTTTCCAGTCCCGATACAAGAGACCCAGTACTTC
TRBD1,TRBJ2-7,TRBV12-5,CASGLVLGQGDEQYF,TGTGCTAGTGGTTTGGTATTGGGACAGGGAGACGAGCAGTACTTC
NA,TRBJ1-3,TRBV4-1,CASSQAPTEVSGNTIYF,TGCGCCAGCAGCCAAGCCCCGACAGAAGTTTCTGGAAACACCATATATTTT
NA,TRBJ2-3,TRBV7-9,CASSQGDSLIKAQYF,TGTGCCAGCAGCCAAGGGGACTCCCTCATCAAGGCGCAGTATTTT
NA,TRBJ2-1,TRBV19,CASSRGFGEQFF,TGTGCCAGTTCTAGGGGATTCGGGGAGCAGTTCTTC
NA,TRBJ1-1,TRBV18,CASSPGRNTEAFF,TGTGCCAGCTCACCAGGGCGTAACACTGAAGCTTTCTTT
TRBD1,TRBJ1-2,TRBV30,CAFFTGQRPYGYTF,TGTGCCTTCTTCACGGGACAGCGCCCCTATGGCTACACCTTC
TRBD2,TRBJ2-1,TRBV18,CASSPGGGIDEQFF,TGTGCCAGCTCACCGGGGGGGGGTATCGATGAGCAGTTCTTC
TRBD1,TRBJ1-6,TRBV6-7,CASSTVGQGYNSPLHF,TGTGCCAGCAGTACTGTGGGACAGGGATATAATTCACCCCTCCACTTT
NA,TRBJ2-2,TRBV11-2,CASSLDIGVSTGELFF,TGTGCCAGCAGCTTAGATATCGGGGTTTCCACCGGGGAGCTGTTTTTT
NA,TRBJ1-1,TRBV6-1,CATGQPNTEAFF,TGTGCCACCGGACAGCCGAACACTGAAGCTTTCTTT
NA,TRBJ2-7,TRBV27,CASSLSPLTHYEQYF,TGTGCCAGCAGTTTATCACCGCTAACGCACTACGAGCAGTACTTC
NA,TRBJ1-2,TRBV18,CASSPRRADYGYTF,TGTGCCAGCTCACCTCGCAGGGCCGACTATGGCTACACCTTC
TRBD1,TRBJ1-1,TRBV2,CASSPGTGGTGAFF,TGTGCCAGCAGTCCTGGGACAGGGGGTACGGGAGCTTTCTTT
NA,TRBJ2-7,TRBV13,CASSEGGYEQYF,TGTGCCAGCAGCGAAGGAGGCTACGAGCAGTACTTC
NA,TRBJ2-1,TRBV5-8,CASRRGGRPDNEQFF,TGTGCCAGCAGGCGGGGAGGTCGGCCCGACAATGAGCAGTTCTTC
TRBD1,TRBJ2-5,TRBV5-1,CASSLAGTEQETQYF,TGCGCCAGCAGCTTGGCGGGGACAGAACAAGAGACCCAGTACTTC
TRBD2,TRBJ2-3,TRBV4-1,CASSQVLAGADTQYF,TGCGCCAGCAGCCAAGTTCTAGCGGGGGCAGATACGCAGTATTTT
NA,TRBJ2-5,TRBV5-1,CASSFPGFQETQYF,TGCGCCAGCAGCTTCCCTGGCTTTCAAGAGACCCAGTACTTC
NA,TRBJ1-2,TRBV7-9,CASSPSTQGGASGYTF,TGTGCCAGCAGCCCATCCACCCAGGGTGGGGCGAGTGGCTACACCTTC
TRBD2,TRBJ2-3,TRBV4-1,CASSLLAEMGDTQYF,TGCGCCAGCAGCCTCCTAGCGGAGATGGGAGATACGCAGTATTTT
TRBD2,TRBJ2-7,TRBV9,CASSVGGSGAPYEQYF,TGTGCCAGCAGCGTAGGAGGTAGCGGGGCTCCCTACGAGCAGTACTTC
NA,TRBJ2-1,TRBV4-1,CASSQVDMGLNDNEQFF,TGCGCCAGCAGCCAAGTTGATATGGGACTCAACGACAATGAGCAGTTCTTC
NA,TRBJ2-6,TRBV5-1,CASRPGHIYSNVLTF,TGCGCCAGCAGACCCGGACACATCTACTCCAACGTCCTGACTTTC
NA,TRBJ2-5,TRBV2,CASRIGGQETQYF,TGTGCCAGCAGGATCGGCGGGCAAGAGACCCAGTACTTC
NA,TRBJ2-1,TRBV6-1,CASSASTGYNEQFF,TGTGCCAGCAGTGCCTCGACAGGATACAATGAGCAGTTCTTC
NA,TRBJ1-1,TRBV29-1,CSVALSSSTEAFF,TGCAGCGTTGCACTGAGTTCGAGCACTGAAGCTTTCTTT
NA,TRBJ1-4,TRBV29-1,CSVEGVVGTHGEKLFF,TGCAGCGTTGAGGGAGTTGTGGGGACTCATGGTGAAAAACTGTTTTTT
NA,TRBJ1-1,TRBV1,CTSSQEQTEDTEAFF,TGCACCAGCAGCCAAGAACAGACAGAGGACACTGAAGCTTTCTTT
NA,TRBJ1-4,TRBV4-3,CASSQIQGHNEKLFF,TGCGCCAGCAGCCAAATTCAGGGGCATAATGAAAAACTGTTTTTT
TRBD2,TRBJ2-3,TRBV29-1,CSVLSGRTDTQYF,TGCAGCGTACTTAGCGGGAGGACAGATACGCAGTATTTT
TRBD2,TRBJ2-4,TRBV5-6,CASSLGLAGTFQYF,TGTGCCAGCAGCCTGGGACTAGCGGGAACCTTTCAGTACTTC
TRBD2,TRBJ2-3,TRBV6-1,CASSDMAGARDTQYF,TGTGCCAGCAGTGATATGGCGGGAGCGAGAGATACGCAGTATTTT
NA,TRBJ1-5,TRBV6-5,CASSRTPGSNQPQHF,TGTGCCAGCAGTAGAACCCCGGGAAGCAATCAGCCCCAGCATTTT
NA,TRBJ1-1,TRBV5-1,CASNPDPGTLNTEAFF,TGCGCCAGCAACCCCGACCCCGGGACACTGAACACTGAAGCTTTCTTT
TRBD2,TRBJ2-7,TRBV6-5,CASVSGNTYEQYF,TGTGCCAGCGTAAGCGGGAACACCTACGAGCAGTACTTC
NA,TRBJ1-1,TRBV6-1,CASSASGGTEAFF,TGTGCCAGCAGCGCCTCCGGGGGAACTGAAGCTTTCTTT
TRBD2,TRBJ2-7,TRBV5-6,CASSLLAGTLSYEQYF,TGTGCCAGCAGCCTCTTAGCGGGCACGCTCTCCTACGAGCAGTACTTC
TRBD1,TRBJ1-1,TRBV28,CASSDRGSGTEAFF,TGTGCCAGCAGTGACAGGGGGTCGGGCACTGAAGCTTTCTTT
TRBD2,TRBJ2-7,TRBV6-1,CASTLAGGGYEQYF,TGTGCCAGCACTCTAGCGGGAGGTGGCTACGAGCAGTACTTC
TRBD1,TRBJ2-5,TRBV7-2,CASSSQGAKETQYF,TGTGCCAGCAGCTCGCAGGGGGCCAAAGAGACCCAGTACTTC
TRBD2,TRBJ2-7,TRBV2,CASRPAGGGEQYF,TGTGCCAGCCGGCCAGCGGGAGGGGGCGAGCAGTACTTC